This entry concerns a single T cell receptor (beta chain). The target of this receptor is not known. No base-level quality is on record; no much larger clone is a single base apart. The cohort consisted of 666 healthy bone marrow donors. Cohort members were all nominally healthy when sampled, although unrecorded immune exposures were likely present. The donor tested CMV seronegative, placing the donor among the 352 seronegative members of the cohort. A peripheral blood sample was provided by each donor, and peripheral blood mononuclear cells were used for TCR beta sequencing. Genomic DNA extraction from the blood cell samples was performed with the Qiagen DNeasy Blood Extraction Kit. This entry belongs to a study of cytomegalovirus exposure and HLA in healthy donors (dated by TCRdb to 2015 to 2018). With respect to the entire study: An earlier analysis of approximately 550 of the donors reported approximately 270 Gb of sequence data and approximately 110 million unique TCR beta sequences from around 200 million T cells. Four or five DR-DQ haplotypes were treated as single units for association and clustering because of strong linkage in the cohort. The number of typed donors differed by locus: 629-630 for A, B, C, DRB1 and DQB1; 522 for DQA1; around 580 for DPA1; and 400 to 480 for DPB1. To decide whether each TCR beta V gene segment behaved as functional or pseudogenic, an earlier analysis of some 540 of the donors relied on high-throughput TCR beta sequencing. To study patterns of TCR occurrence, a later analysis re-analyzed previously published TCR beta repertoires from 600 to 750 donors and added high-resolution HLA genotyping. Every discovery cohort repertoire had been produced on one sequencing platform. Donor age, sex, ethnicity and CMV serostatus were compiled together with the repertoire data. To predict cytomegalovirus infection status, the study combined high-throughput TCR immunosequencing, statistical association of individual TCRs with disease status, and machine learning. The study profiled the T cell repertoires of hundreds of subjects by immunosequencing and related them to cytomegalovirus serostatus. Both class I and class II loci were covered by HLA typing, at four-digit resolution. The later analysis used no new phenotypic data to find candidate immune exposures, relying instead on TCR beta sequences and their occurrence across donors. A later genetic analysis took genome-wide SNP genotypes for about 55% of the 666 donors and used that subset as a discovery cohort. An early release that covered fewer than 750 HLA-typed donors contained approximately 300 gigabases of sequencing data and tens of millions of unique TCR sequences. The aim of the study was to test whether cataloging public T cell receptors could identify signatures of past pathogen exposure. In addition to the first cohort of 666 subjects, a separate validation cohort of 130 or so different subjects was used. Of the approximately 400 genotyped donors, 65% to 90% fell in the genetic ancestry cluster associated with self-reported Caucasian donors. Among roughly 400 genotyped donors of the cohort, an average of roughly 230,000 unique TCR beta nucleotide sequences was sequenced per donor, of which about 18% were non-productive.

Broader findings and caveats from the paper: For the cohort, immune exposure information was limited to CMV serostatus. In a later genetic analysis, a missense DCLRE1C variant was associated with V-gene and J-gene trimming of TCR beta chains, and the association was replicated in an independent cohort. At a false discovery rate of 0.05, a later analysis linked about 17,000 TCR beta sequences to specific HLA alleles. Roughly uniform sequencing depth across donors was assumed in presence/absence analyses, although this assumption may not hold. A few of the identified cytomegalovirus-associated TCR beta chains were confirmed in vitro to be specific for cytomegalovirus antigens. Assigning TCR associations to individual alleles was difficult when HLA alleles, especially DR and DQ, strongly co-occurred. In a later analysis, several top co-occurrence clusters were reported to appear linked to parvovirus B19, influenza, CMV and Epstein-Barr virus. In an earlier analysis of approximately 600 of the donors, most TCR beta V segments were observed in productive rearrangements about 90% or about 30% of the time, broadly matching IMGT annotations. A later analysis found that TCR association rates varied across HLA loci, with DRB1 alleles showing the most associated TCRs and HLA-C alleles the fewest. In the study, some 180 TCR beta chains were listed as associated with cytomegalovirus. A later genetic analysis reported fewer N-insertions in productive TCRs among donors in an Asian-associated ancestry cluster than the roughly 620-donor mean. Most TCR sequences were observed very rarely across donors, whereas some public TCRs were present in many individuals. HLA typing was unavailable for some donors at each locus, so association tests used only the typed subset. Approximately 18 rarely observed V segments, including chromosome 9 orphons, were excluded from the earlier analysis of approximately 600 of the donors because counts were too low. Linkage disequilibrium might explain the correlated functional status among segregating V segments, but an unknown experimental factor could not be ruled out. In a later analysis, HLA-associated TCR beta chains showed more clonal expansion and lower generation probabilities than non-associated chains that were equally common. A further reported finding was that TCR beta sequences accurately predicted the HLA-A and HLA-B alleles for most subjects in the first cohort. The classifier was reported to diagnose cytomegalovirus status with high specificity and sensitivity in both the original cohort and the validation cohort. In this cohort, only TCR beta chains were sequenced, and detectable features were limited by the absence of alpha or paired-chain data. According to the authors, the approach could potentially be generalized to other disease states and immunological phenotypes. A later analysis found that most CMV-associated TCR beta chains appeared HLA-restricted, with HLA associations seemingly driven largely by CMV exposure. A group of highly shared sequence variants was considered likely to be a technical artifact of the sequencing pipeline. Because the 87-base-pair reads could not distinguish some IMGT-functional V segments, including TRBV6-2 and TRBV6-3, those segments were excluded.

The CDR3 measures 12 amino acids from cysteine to phenylalanine. The sequence is cut down to CDR3 DNA, 36 bases in frame from base 1. The germline ends are 10 bases apart after V is trimmed by 2 bases and J by 7 bases. CDR1 GTSNPN and CDR2 SVGIG are derived from the germline V gene (reference sequence). The library came from the immunoSEQ multiplex PCR assay. For the multiplex PCR, a mixture combining 60 forward primers for TCR Vbeta segments and 13 reverse primers for TCR Jbeta segments was used. The CDR3 region of rearranged TCR beta genes was amplified from genomic DNA with a multiplex PCR assay. The Illumina HiSeq System was used to sequence the amplified TCR beta libraries as 87-base-pair reads. Under the source paper's analysis protocol: A later analysis tallied around 80 million unique TCR beta chains across the 640 or so repertoires, and around 12 million of those chains were shared by two or more donors. Raw reads were error-corrected and collapsed into unique sequences with a nearest-neighbor algorithm that merged closely related sequences to remove PCR and sequencing errors. V, D and J gene segments were assigned by aligning CDR3 sequences to IMGT reference sequences. For a sequence to be retained, a match of at least six nucleotides was required to both a V gene segment and a J gene segment. Rearrangements were called productive when the CDR3 lacked stop codons and stayed in frame with V and J; all others were non-productive. Following IMGT convention, CDR3 was defined as the stretch from the second conserved V-encoded cysteine to the conserved J-encoded phenylalanine. The earlier analysis of 450 to 750 of the donors excluded any sequence lacking an unambiguous match to a single V gene segment. In an earlier analysis of approximately 550 of the donors, V segments were called functional above 56.7% productive rearrangements and were called segregating when the between-donor standard deviation exceeded 5%. To diagnose cytomegalovirus status from the catalog of TCR beta chain sequences, a statistical classification framework was built. V and J gene assignment, in a later analysis, came from comparing TCR nucleotide sequences with IMGT/GENE-DB human TR gene sequences. In a later analysis, CDR3 sequences and most-parsimonious VDJ recombination scenarios were assigned using the TCRdist pipeline. In a later analysis, each TCR beta chain was defined by its CDR3 amino acid sequence together with its V-gene family, and reads without a unique V-gene family were excluded. As a way to deal with suspected cross-contamination and a sequencing artifact, a later analysis dropped more than 500 nucleotide sequences that were highly shared and had low generation probability. In a later analysis, a clonal expansion index for each public chain was calculated from normalized within-repertoire ranks of inferred template counts. A later analysis computed generation probabilities with a VDJ recombination model fitted to out-of-frame rearrangements, and checked the results against IGoR. Hypergeometric tests were used in a later analysis to score TCR-TCR, TCR-HLA and TCR-CMV co-occurrence, with a repertoire-size bias correction applied to the TCR pairs. To estimate false discovery rates, a later analysis permuted the HLA or CMV assignments 20 times. In a later analysis, co-occurring TCRs were grouped with DBSCAN, and TCRdist sequence similarity was added when clustering was performed within HLA-allele-positive subsets. Repertoires with fewer than 30,000 or more than 120,000 public chains, plus five repertoires with anomalous nucleotide sharing, were excluded from co-occurrence clustering. Drawn from immuneACCESS, this table holds only the in-frame rearrangements with V and J called that TCRdb kept. Clones are partly lost; checked studies trace under half to an unresolved V gene and leave the rest unexplained. V and J calls and clone size are given by that table; D and trimming were obtained from the DNA. The sample table contains about 120,000 clones; only one count was recorded for over 75% of them. The ten top clones hold roughly 1.5% of the sample.

The sequenced material came from PBMCs. The chain employs TRBV30 and TRBJ2-3, with no reliable assignment of the D segment. This receptor was obtained from a woman between 18 and 29 years old in good health and CMV-seronegative. The bases read TGTGCCTGGAGTCCCATCCTACATACGCAGTATTTT. Its amino acids are CAWSPILHTQYF.